The present T cell receptor (beta chain) was sequenced within a study of blood T cell repertoires in COVID-19. Whole-study context: There were acute and convalescent COVID-19 samples, and they came from the United States, Italy and Spain. PBMCs, B-cell-depleted T cells, or T cells were the source of the cDNA or gDNA that made up the material.

In the original workflow: Researchers report that nucleated cell counts were estimated from reference gene primer amplification. The assay was immunoSEQ multiplex PCR, and TCRdb's table has in-frame clones only and misses some. The V and J calls and clone size were taken over from that table, and D and trimming were inferred from the DNA. Of over 95,000 clones in the sample, roughly 90% were seen once. This CDR3 has 16 residues. The V gene end was trimmed by 0 bases and the J gene end by 6 bases; junction bases not matched to a gene: 6. Germline V gives CDR1 SGDLS, CDR2 YYNGEE. The sequence came from a human donor with acute or convalescent COVID-19. The donor label of this sample is uncertain. Sequencing was carried out using peripheral blood. J is TRBJ2-2 and V is TRBV9, with TRBD1 matching over 9 bases. The CDR3 spells CASSVDGTGMAGELFF. CDR3 sequence (DNA): TGTGCCAGCAGCGTAGATGGGACAGGGATGGCCGGGGAGCTGTTTTTT.